Each of the 25 T cell receptor beta chains below was sequenced from the same sample in a study of follicular helper T cells after annual influenza vaccination. Sequenced by immunoSEQ multiplex PCR; TCRdb stores in-frame clones only, minus some. This table holds about 11,000 clones, approximately 77% found once. The sample's time point: 2014-2015 season, pre-vaccination. This material consisted of CXCR5- memory CD4+ T cells sorted from blood, taken on the day of influenza vaccination. Receptor source: an adult who received the influenza vaccine.

In this sample, this clone turned up once. The chain recombines TRBV28 with TRBJ2-1; D possibly corresponds to TRBD2 (6 bases). V gave up 4 bases and J gave up 2 bases, with 12 bases separating them. The CDR3 is 15 residues long. Germline CDR1 MDHEN, CDR2 SYDVKM. The CDR3 sequence: CASSSLGGAYNEQFF. DNA of the CDR3: TGTGCCAGCAGTTCCTTGGGGGGTGCCTACAATGAGCAGTTCTTC.

The V call is TRBV19, the J call TRBJ2-2; the D call may be TRBD1 or TRBD2 (6 bases each). The CDR3 consists of 16 residues. Germline values: CDR1 LNHDA, CDR2 SQIVND (reference sequence). V dropped 6 bases and J dropped 1 base, with 15 bases sitting between them. The DNA for the CDR3 is TGTGCCAGTAGCCCTGGCCGGGGGCGGAACACCGGGGAGCTGTTTTTT. Protein: CASSPGRGRNTGELFF.

V usage is TRBV7-2 and J usage is TRBJ2-7, with 8 bases identical to TRBD2. Trimming took 2 bases from V and 1 from J; bases not matched to a gene: 4. The CDR3 has 15 amino acids. Per the germline V gene, CDR1 is SGHTA and CDR2 is FQGNSA. The CDR3 DNA reads TGTGCCAGCAGCTTATCCTCTAGCGGGTCCTACGAGCAGTACTTC. Its translation: CASSLSSSGSYEQYF.

J is TRBJ1-2 and V is TRBV9, with 7 bases lining up with TRBD1. The CDR3 is made up of 16 amino acids. CDR1 SGDLS and CDR2 YYNGEE come from the germline V gene. Trimming at V came to 0 bases and at J to 3 bases, leaving 8 bases not matched to a gene. The CDR3 DNA sequence: TGTGCCAGCAGCGTAGGGATAGGGGGCGCCGACTATGGCTACACCTTC. Its protein is CASSVGIGGADYGYTF.

The V and J genes are TRBV7-2 and TRBJ1-6; D possibly corresponds to TRBD1 (5 bases). The germline V gene has CDR1 SGHTA and CDR2 FQGNSA. The CDR3 spans 18 residues. The ends were cut back, 1 base at V and 0 bases at J, with 13 bases in the middle. CDR3 DNA sequence: TGTGCCAGCAGCTTAGTGGGCGGGACTGGCTCCTATAATTCACCCCTCCACTTT. Its translation is CASSLVGGTGSYNSPLHF.

The chain joins TRBV30 to TRBJ2-3; either TRBD1 or TRBD2 may fit D (5 bases each). The CDR3 loop spans 14 amino acids. The V and J ends lost 7 bases and 1 base respectively, with 15 bases between them. Germline V CDR1 and CDR2: GTSNPN, SVGIG (reference sequence). The CDR3 reads CASDRDLRTDTQYF. CDR3 coding DNA: TGTGCCTCAGACCGGGACCTACGCACAGATACGCAGTATTTT.

This chain connects TRBV5-1 to TRBJ2-1, with 11 bases lining up with TRBD1. CDR3 length: 14 amino acids. The V gene's germline CDR1 is SGHRS and CDR2 YFSETQ. With 5 bases clipped from V and 7 bases from J, the junction kept 5 bases outside the gene matches. The CDR3 sequence: CASRPGTGGNEQFF. DNA for the CDR3: TGCGCCAGCAGGCCCGGGACAGGGGGGAATGAGCAGTTCTTC.

The V gene is TRBV18, the J gene TRBJ1-1, with 8 bases fitting TRBD1. The V and J ends lost 4 bases and 1 base, in that order; junction bases with no gene match: 2. There are 14 residues in the CDR3. CDR1 is KGHSH and CDR2 is LQKENI in the germline V gene. The DNA of the CDR3 is TGTGCCAGCTCACAAGGACAGGGGAACACTGAAGCTTTCTTT. The encoded protein is CASSQGQGNTEAFF.

The chain joins TRBV10-3 to TRBJ1-2, with TRBD1 matching over 10 bases. CDR1 is ENHRY and CDR2 is SYGVKD in the germline V gene. J gave up 8 bases and V 7 bases, and 10 bases lay outside the gene matches. The CDR3 loop spans 14 amino acids. This CDR3 reads CAITADRGQRGYTF. In DNA, the CDR3 is TGTGCCATCACTGCTGACAGGGGGCAACGAGGCTACACCTTC.

This chain links TRBV7-2 with TRBJ1-5, with 7 bases aligning to TRBD1. Per germline, CDR1 SGHTA and CDR2 FQGNSA. The CDR3 runs to 11 residues. V gave up 5 bases and J gave up 16 bases; unmatched junction bases: 8. The CDR3 DNA reads TGTGCCAGCAGCGAACAGGGGCCCCTTCATTTT. Translating gives CASSEQGPLHF.

The V call is TRBV14, the J call TRBJ2-7; D might be TRBD1 (5 bases). The germline CDR1 and CDR2 sequences are SGHDN and FVKESK. Deletions cut 3 bases from V and 5 bases from J, with 17 bases between. The CDR3 spans 15 residues. CDR3 loop: CASSQPSPTVHEQYF. CDR3 DNA sequence: TGTGCCAGCAGCCAGCCATCCCCGACAGTTCACGAGCAGTACTTC.

This sequence joins TRBV6-5 and TRBJ2-2; TRBD2 agrees at 8 bases. The CDR3 sequence is 16 residues long. CDR1 and CDR2 (germline): MNHEY, SVGAGI. Unmatched junction bases numbered 8, after V lost 2 bases and J lost 6 bases. The CDR3 coding sequence is TGTGCCAGCAGTTACACCGGCGGGGGGAGGGCCGGGGAGCTGTTTTTT. This gives the protein CASSYTGGGRAGELFF.

V usage is TRBV19 and J usage is TRBJ2-5; 14 nucleotides line up with TRBD2. After removal of 5 bases from V and 4 bases from J, the junction contained 6 bases not matched to a gene. The V gene's germline CDR1 is LNHDA and CDR2 SQIVND (reference sequence). The CDR3 runs to 16 residues. The CDR3 loop reads CASSAYGLAGGETQYF. In nucleotides, the CDR3 is TGTGCCAGTAGTGCCTACGGACTAGCGGGGGGAGAGACCCAGTACTTC.

The gene calls are TRBV5-6 and TRBJ2-7; 7 positions match TRBD2. The V and J ends lost 7 bases and 1 base, in that order; junction bases with no gene match: 11. The CDR3 extends over 15 amino acids. Germline CDR1 and CDR2: SGHDT and YYEEEE. The CDR3 sequence is CASGKPAGTSYEQYF. The CDR3 DNA reads TGTGCCAGCGGAAAACCAGCGGGGACTTCCTACGAGCAGTACTTC.

This chain joins TRBV6-4 and TRBJ2-6; D is perhaps TRBD2 (5 bases). Germline V gives CDR1 MRHNA, CDR2 SNTAGT. This CDR3 region has 17 residues. V lost 4 bases to trimming and J lost 4 bases, with 17 bases between them. The CDR3 region is CASSGFPRGPGANVLTF. The CDR3 nucleotides read TGTGCCAGCAGTGGATTCCCTCGGGGTCCCGGGGCCAACGTCCTGACTTTC.

The rearrangement joins TRBV28 to TRBJ2-5, with 8 bases aligning to TRBD2. The germline CDR1 and CDR2 sequences are MDHEN and SYDVKM. This CDR3 spans 10 amino acids. CDR3 bases: TGTGCTTGCGGGGGGGAGACCCAGTACTTC. It translates to CACGGETQYF.

This clone showed up just a few times. CDR3 bases: TGTGCCAGCTCACCCGGGACTAGAAGCACCGGGGAGCTGTTTTTT. This codes for CASSPGTRSTGELFF. The rearrangement uses TRBV18 and TRBJ2-2; 8 positions agree with TRBD2. CDR1 and CDR2 (germline): KGHSH, LQKENI. This CDR3 has 15 amino acids. V gave up 3 bases and J gave up 4 bases; unmatched junction bases: 4.

The V gene is TRBV28, the J gene TRBJ1-2, with D maybe TRBD1 (6 bases). This CDR3 is built from 14 residues. V dropped 9 bases and J dropped 0 bases, with 14 bases sitting between them. Germline loops: CDR1 MDHEN, CDR2 SYDVKM. In nucleotides, the CDR3 is TGTGCCAGTCGGGGGGCAGGCTCTAACTATGGCTACACCTTC. As protein: CASRGAGSNYGYTF.

This clone was seen just once. V is TRBV14 and J is TRBJ1-1, with D hard to call. Germline CDR1 SGHDN, CDR2 FVKESK. The CDR3 has 14 amino acids. Trimming took 4 bases from V and 0 from J, leaving 9 bases between them. This CDR3 is CASSRPGLNTEAFF. Here the CDR3 DNA reads TGTGCCAGCAGCCGCCCTGGATTGAACACTGAAGCTTTCTTT. Supplemented by reference TRBV14 and TRBJ1-1, the full variable domain reads EAGVTQFPSHSVIEKGQTVTLRCDPISGHDNLYWYRRVMGKEIKFLLHFVKESKQDESGMPNNRFLAERTGGTYSTLKVQPAELEDSGVYFCASSRPGLNTEAFFGQGTRLTVV.

In its sample, this clone was seen a few times. The rearrangement joins TRBV14 to TRBJ2-7; 7 bases are a match to TRBD1. V lost 1 base, J lost 2 bases, and 5 bases stayed unmatched. This CDR3 is built from 15 residues. Germline-derived CDR1 and CDR2 are SGHDN and FVKESK. The CDR3 coding sequence is TGTGCCAGCAGCCAAGTGTGGACAGGCCCCTACGAGCAGTACTTC. This sequence encodes CASSQVWTGPYEQYF.

The V call is TRBV11-2, the J call TRBJ1-2; unclear D gene. Per germline, CDR1 SGHAT and CDR2 FQNNGV. The V end was cut by 5 bases, the J end by 0 bases, with 7 bases between. CDR3 length equals 13 residues. The CDR3 DNA is TGTGCCAGCAGCCCCGGTGCTAACTATGGCTACACCTTC. This translates into CASSPGANYGYTF.

The gene calls are TRBV28 and TRBJ2-5, with D possibly being TRBD1 or TRBD2 (5 bases each). CDR1 is MDHEN and CDR2 is SYDVKM in the germline V gene. The CDR3 extends over 13 amino acids. CDR3 sequence: CSAAGSFQETQYF. CDR3 sequence (DNA): TGTTCCGCGGCAGGGAGTTTCCAAGAGACCCAGTACTTC.

The chain combines TRBV28 with TRBJ2-7; 7 nucleotides match TRBD2. V lost 6 bases, J lost 0 bases, and 8 bases stayed unmatched. The CDR3 has 15 residues. The germline CDR1 and CDR2 sequences are MDHEN and SYDVKM. CDR3 in amino acids: CASRTAGRDSYEQYF. Here the CDR3 DNA reads TGTGCCAGCAGAACGGCAGGGAGGGACTCCTACGAGCAGTACTTC.

The chain uses TRBV5-1 and TRBJ2-2; 11 nucleotides line up with TRBD2. The CDR3 extends over 17 amino acids. The V gene end was trimmed by 3 bases and the J gene end by 0 bases; junction bases not matched to a gene: 4. From germline, CDR1 is SGHRS and CDR2 YFSETQ. CDR3 loop: CASSSGTSGANTGELFF. The CDR3 DNA is TGCGCCAGCAGCTCAGGGACTAGCGGAGCGAACACCGGGGAGCTGTTTTTT.

The chain couples TRBV6-9 to TRBJ1-1; no reliable D call. This CDR3 spans 11 amino acids. Germline V gene data show CDR1 as MNHGY and CDR2 as SVAAGI. Trimming stripped 3 bases from V and 7 bases from J, with 6 bases between. The CDR3 region is CASSYKGEAFF. CDR3 nucleotide sequence: TGTGCCAGCAGTTACAAGGGTGAAGCTTTCTTT.